The sample holds a few counts of the clone carrying this T cell receptor beta chain. Its antigen is unidentified. This entry is derived from a study of OX40 agonist ivuxolimab in advanced cancers. About the research overall: As their treatment, patients were administered ivuxolimab, an agonistic anti-OX40 (CD134) antibody.

Study results and caveats: Part of the nonresponder group also had normalized T-cell clonal expansion that was low. Patients who responded partially at 0.1-3.0 mg/kg showed clonal expansion ranking among the lowest. At 0.1 to 3.0 mg/kg and by week 6, clonal expansion occurred in CD4+ and CD8+ blood T cells.

Germline assignment: CDR1 MDHEN and CDR2 SYDVKM. The CDR3 loop spans 11 amino acids. The ends were cut back, 5 bases at V and 3 bases at J, with 5 bases in the middle. Sequenced by immunoSEQ multiplex PCR; TCRdb stores in-frame clones only, minus some. Found here are under 50,000 clones, 88% of them singletons; the top ten hold around 3.3%. Here the sequenced sample was CD4+ or CD8+ T cells sorted from blood, taken in a trial of the OX40 agonist ivuxolimab. This TCR was sampled from an adult with an advanced solid tumor such as melanoma, head and neck, liver or kidney cancer. The chain links TRBV28 to TRBJ2-7; D is unresolved. In DNA, the CDR3 is TGTGCCAGCAGTGCCGACTACGAGCAGTACTTC. Translation gives CASSADYEQYF.